The clone carrying this TCR beta chain was detected only once. The PCR had 60 Vbeta and 13 Jbeta primers. Using immunoSEQ multiplex PCR, the repertoire was profiled, and TCRdb retains in-frame clones only, with some absent. This table has almost 200,000 clones, around 81% appearing once. The data were taken from a study of cytomegalovirus exposure and HLA in healthy donors. Trimming stripped 6 bases from V and 0 bases from J, with 11 bases between. The CDR3 is made up of 14 amino acids. CDR1 LNHDA and CDR2 SQIVND come from the germline V gene (reference sequence). The gene calls are TRBV19 and TRBJ1-2, with D hard to call. The specimen was PBMCs. This TCR was recovered from a man aged 30 to 45 in good health and CMV-seronegative. CDR3 amino acids: CASRRTDSNYGYTF. The CDR3 nucleotides are TGTGCCAGTAGACGGACGGACTCTAACTATGGCTACACCTTC.